The 8 T cell receptor beta chains presented below share a single source sample, sequenced in a study of blood T cell repertoires in COVID-19. Clones were sequenced by immunoSEQ multiplex PCR, and TCRdb holds only the in-frame ones, with some missing. This sample has 200,000 to 300,000 clones; over 80% occur once, and the top ten carry 5% to 7%. Sequences were obtained from peripheral blood. The receptor source for this set is a woman aged 60-70 years with active or convalescent COVID-19.

The CDR3 reads CASSFWQGTYNEQFF. As DNA, the CDR3 is TGTGCCAGCAGTTTTTGGCAGGGAACCTACAATGAGCAGTTCTTC. The chain employs TRBV28 and TRBJ2-1; TRBD1 is a possible D gene (5 bases). The CDR3 covers 15 residues. CDR1 and CDR2 from the germline V gene are MDHEN and SYDVKM. Trimming removed 3 bases at V and 2 bases at J, with 11 bases between.

This clone has just one count. The chain links TRBV5-1 to TRBJ1-5; weak D call: TRBD1 (6 bases). CDR1 SGHRS and CDR2 YFSETQ come from the germline V gene. The ends were cut back, 1 base at V and 4 bases at J, with 12 bases in the middle. The CDR3 is 15 amino acids. As DNA, the CDR3 is TGCGCCAGCAGCTTGTACGGACAGACAAATCAGCCCCAGCATTTT. Translating it yields CASSLYGQTNQPQHF.

The CDR3 reads CATSSVIGGDQPQHF. As DNA, the CDR3 is TGTGCCACCAGCAGCGTAATAGGGGGGGATCAGCCCCAGCATTTT. The J gene is TRBJ1-5, the V gene TRBV15, with TRBD1 as a possible D gene (6 bases). CDR3 size: 15 residues. The germline CDR1 and CDR2 sequences are LNHNV and YYDKDF (reference sequence). The V gene lost 3 bases and the J gene lost 5 bases, with 14 bases spanning the gap.

In nucleotides, the CDR3 is TGCGCCAGCAGCCGTAGCGGGGGCCGCACAGATACGCAGTATTTT. Translation: CASSRSGGRTDTQYF. This chain uses TRBV5-1 with TRBJ2-3, with 9 bases lining up with TRBD2. Germline V gene lookup returns CDR1 SGHRS and CDR2 YFSETQ. This CDR3 region has 15 residues. V was pared by 4 bases and J by 1 base, with 4 bases of the junction left unmatched. The variable domain in full, completed from reference TRBV5-1 and TRBJ2-3, reads KAGVTQTPRYLIKTRGQQVTLSCSPISGHRSVSWYQQTPGQGLQFLFEYFSETQRNKGNFPGRFSGRQFSNSRSEMNVSTLELGDSALYLCASSRSGGRTDTQYFGPGTRLTVL.

J is TRBJ2-7 and V is TRBV12-3 or TRBV12-4, with a possible D match to TRBD2 (6 bases). The V end was cut by 6 bases, the J end by 6 bases, with 12 bases between. The CDR3 has 12 amino acids. The DNA for the CDR3 is TGTGCCAGCAGACCGAAGGGAGGCGAGCAGTACTTC. It specifies CASRPKGGEQYF.

The CDR3 is CASSDTGQAPFF. For the CDR3, the DNA is TGCGCCAGCAGTGACACGGGACAGGCACCCTTCTTC. The chain is built from TRBV10-1 and TRBJ2-1; 8 positions agree with TRBD1. J was trimmed by 16 bases and V by 3 bases; bases with no gene match: 8. Germline loops: CDR1 WNHNN, CDR2 SYGVQD (reference sequence). The CDR3 is made up of 12 amino acids.

This rearrangement joins TRBV19 to TRBJ1-5; D is undetermined. The CDR3 is made up of 17 amino acids. Germline-derived CDR1 and CDR2 are LNHDA and SQIVND (reference sequence). Between the trimmed V and J ends, which lost 7 bases and 0 bases, there was a span of 19 bases. The chain's CDR3 is CASKRSETPLSNQPQHF. In DNA form, the CDR3 reads TGTGCCAGTAAGAGGTCGGAAACCCCGCTTAGCAATCAGCCCCAGCATTTT. Full variable domain (missing parts from reference TRBV19 and TRBJ1-5): DGGITQSPKYLFRKEGQNVTLSCEQNLNHDAMYWYRQDPGQGLRLIYYSQIVNDFQKGDIAEGYSVSREKKESFPLTVTSAQKNPTAFYLCASKRSETPLSNQPQHFGDGTRLSIL.

V usage is TRBV28 and J usage is TRBJ2-1; 7 bases are shared with TRBD1. This CDR3 region has 12 residues. The ends lost 6 bases at V and 6 bases at J; junction bases unmatched: 2. From germline, CDR1 is MDHEN and CDR2 SYDVKM. In nucleotides, the CDR3 is TGTGCCAGCAGATACAGGGGCAATGAGCAGTTCTTC. This sequence encodes CASRYRGNEQFF.